The 29 T cell receptor beta chains presented below share a single source sample, sequenced in a study of cytomegalovirus exposure and HLA in healthy donors. 13 Jbeta primers and 60 Vbeta primers were used for the PCR. The table came from immunoSEQ multiplex PCR; TCRdb's copy has only in-frame clones and leaves some out. The repertoire has approximately 210,000 clones, roughly 80% of them found once; the top ten carry nearly 6%. The sequenced sample consisted of PBMCs. All receptors come from a man aged 40-55 years in good health and CMV-seropositive.

This rearrangement joins TRBV5-1 to TRBJ2-1; 7 bases line up with TRBD1. CDR1 and CDR2 from the germline V gene are SGHRS and YFSETQ. J was trimmed by 4 bases and V by 1 base; bases with no gene match: 5. The CDR3 covers 15 residues. CDR3 protein: CASSLRDSLYNEQFF. In DNA form, the CDR3 reads TGCGCCAGCAGCTTGAGGGACAGCCTATACAATGAGCAGTTCTTC.

This clone was detected only a few times. The chain uses TRBV9 and TRBJ2-1; possible D gene TRBD2, 8 bases. The V gene lost 2 bases and the J gene lost 8 bases, with 17 bases spanning the gap. Germline-derived CDR1 and CDR2 are SGDLS and YYNGEE. The CDR3 spans 15 residues. In DNA, the CDR3 is TGTGCCAGCAGCGTTATAACGGGAGGGGGCGATGAGCAGTTCTTC. It codes for CASSVITGGGDEQFF.

The chain recombines TRBV6-4 with TRBJ2-1, with TRBD2 identical over 12 bases. Losses at the gene ends were 5 bases for V and 6 bases for J; bases not matched to a gene: 5. Germline V gene lookup returns CDR1 MRHNA and CDR2 SNTAGT. The CDR3 is made up of 15 amino acids. The CDR3 loop reads CASSRLAGGGNEQFF. The CDR3 DNA reads as TGTGCCAGCAGTCGGCTAGCGGGAGGGGGCAATGAGCAGTTCTTC.

V and J are TRBV28 and TRBJ2-7, with 11 bases matching TRBD2. CDR3 length: 14 residues. After removal of 4 bases from V and 6 bases from J, the junction contained 5 bases not matched to a gene. Per the germline V gene, CDR1 is MDHEN and CDR2 is SYDVKM. CDR3 bases: TGTGCCAGCAGTTCCGGGACTAGCGGCCTCGAGCAGTACTTC. As protein: CASSSGTSGLEQYF.

The chain is built from TRBV15 and TRBJ1-4; 9 bases map to TRBD1. The CDR3 spans 16 residues. Germline-derived CDR1 and CDR2 are LNHNV and YYDKDF (reference sequence). Germline trimming cut 3 bases from V and 3 bases from J; bases unmatched to any gene: 5. The CDR3 sequence is CATSRGTGRSNEKLFF. Written as DNA, the CDR3 is TGTGCCACCAGCAGGGGGACAGGGCGGTCTAATGAAAAACTGTTTTTT.

This clone has only one observation. Compared with germline, one end of the junction differs, possibly owing to a read error. V is TRBV19 and J is TRBJ2-2; TRBD2 agrees at 7 bases. The CDR3 spans 16 residues. Germline CDR1 LNHDA, CDR2 SQIVND (reference sequence). The CDR3 nucleotides are TGTGCCAGTAGCCTGAGGGAGAGCGGGAACCCCGGGGAGCTGTTTTTT. It specifies CASSLRESGNPGELFF.

This rearrangement joins TRBV7-2 to TRBJ1-5; 9 positions agree with TRBD1. The germline V gene encodes CDR1 SGHTA and CDR2 FQGNSA. The CDR3 contains 16 residues. V gave up 5 bases and J gave up 4 bases; unmatched junction bases: 9. The CDR3: CASSDTGGRKNQPQHF. The CDR3 DNA reads as TGTGCCAGCAGCGACACAGGGGGCCGGAAGAATCAGCCCCAGCATTTT.

The chain links TRBV5-1 to TRBJ2-7; 10 nucleotides agree with TRBD2. The germline gives CDR1 SGHRS, CDR2 YFSETQ. J gave up 4 bases and V 4 bases, and 11 bases lay outside the gene matches. The CDR3 is made up of 16 amino acids. CDR3: CASSGPPSGSGYEQYV. The CDR3 region has the DNA TGCGCCAGCAGCGGGCCGCCTAGCGGGAGTGGGTACGAGCAGTACGTC.

This clone has just a few counts. V usage is TRBV6-6 and J usage is TRBJ1-1, with D perhaps TRBD1 (6 bases). Trimming shortened V by 4 bases and J by 5 bases, and 17 bases separated the two germline ends. The V gene's germline CDR1 is MNHNY and CDR2 SVGAGI (reference sequence). The CDR3 runs 15 residues. The CDR3 sequence: CASSFESTGRTEAFF. The CDR3 coding sequence is TGTGCCAGCAGTTTCGAATCGACAGGAAGGACTGAAGCTTTCTTT.

The V call is TRBV18, the J call TRBJ2-3, with D possibly TRBD1 on 5 matching bases. V lost 4 bases to trimming and J lost 4 bases, with 21 bases between them. This CDR3 is 17 amino acids long. Per the germline V gene, CDR1 is KGHSH and CDR2 is LQKENI. In DNA, the CDR3 is TGTGCCAGCTCACTGTTCGACAGCCGCACAGTGGCAGATACGCAGTATTTT. This translates into CASSLFDSRTVADTQYF.

This clone was seen a few times. This chain connects TRBV6-6 to TRBJ2-7; TRBD2 matches at 7 bases. The J segment lost 5 bases and the V segment lost 3 bases, leaving 10 bases of the junction unmatched. The germline CDR1 and CDR2 sequences are MNHNY and SVGAGI (reference sequence). The CDR3 length is 15 residues. DNA of the CDR3: TGTGCCAGCAGTTATGGATCGACTAGCAACAACGAGCAGTACTTC. It yields the protein CASSYGSTSNNEQYF.

J is TRBJ2-2 and V is TRBV5-4; 8 nucleotides line up with TRBD2. Unmatched junction bases numbered 7, after V lost 2 bases and J lost 7 bases. This CDR3 spans 15 amino acids. Germline lookup yields CDR1 SGHNT and CDR2 YYREEE (reference sequence). In DNA form, the CDR3 reads TGTGCCAGCAGCTTCACTAGCGGAAAAAACGGGGAGCTGTTTTTT. Residues: CASSFTSGKNGELFF.

The V and J genes are TRBV25-1 and TRBJ2-1; TRBD1 agrees at 11 bases. Germline assignment: CDR1 MGHDK and CDR2 SYGVNS. The CDR3 runs to 15 residues. After removal of 5 bases from V and 7 bases from J, the junction contained 7 bases not matched to a gene. CDR3 region: CASSLRTGGKNEQFF. The CDR3 coding sequence is TGTGCCAGCAGTCTTCGGACAGGGGGCAAGAATGAGCAGTTCTTC.

This clone was found a few times. This chain uses TRBV19 with TRBJ2-1, with 10 bases lining up with TRBD2. From germline, CDR1 is LNHDA and CDR2 SQIVND (reference sequence). The length of the CDR3 is 15 residues. Trimming removed 5 bases from V and 3 bases from J; junction bases left unmatched: 4. In DNA form, the CDR3 reads TGTGCCAGTAGTCAAGGACTAGCGGACTACAATGAGCAGTTCTTC. This codes for CASSQGLADYNEQFF. Using reference TRBV19 and TRBJ2-1 for the parts outside the CDR3, the full variable domain is DGGITQSPKYLFRKEGQNVTLSCEQNLNHDAMYWYRQDPGQGLRLIYYSQIVNDFQKGDIAEGYSVSREKKESFPLTVTSAQKNPTAFYLCASSQGLADYNEQFFGPGTRLTVL.

CDR3 coding DNA: TGTGCCAGCACTGCGGAGGAGAACACCGGGGAGCTGTTTTTT. Encoded protein: CASTAEENTGELFF. This sequence joins TRBV7-8 and TRBJ2-2, with a possible D match to TRBD2 (5 bases). The germline CDR1 and CDR2 sequences are SGHVS and FQNEAQ. V was trimmed by 7 bases and J by 1 base, leaving 10 bases between them. This CDR3 has 14 amino acids.

The chain's CDR3 is CASSGLASGANVLTF. The CDR3 DNA reads as TGTGCCAGCAGCGGATTAGCCTCTGGGGCCAACGTCCTGACTTTC. The chain recombines TRBV11-2 with TRBJ2-6; the D is unclear. V gave up 5 bases and J gave up 0 bases, with 8 bases separating them. Germline CDR1 reads SGHAT; CDR2 reads FQNNGV. The CDR3 has 15 amino acids.

The V gene is TRBV11-3, the J gene TRBJ2-1; 7 nucleotides agree with TRBD1. Trimming at V came to 1 base and at J to 8 bases, leaving 2 bases not matched to a gene. Germline lookup yields CDR1 SGHNT and CDR2 YENEEA. The CDR3 runs 13 residues. CDR3 protein: CASSLGQGDEQFF. Written as DNA, the CDR3 is TGTGCCAGCAGCTTAGGACAGGGCGATGAGCAGTTCTTC.

This clone was seen a handful of times. This rearrangement joins TRBV5-1 to TRBJ2-5; TRBD2 might be the D (6 bases). Trimming left V 0 bases short and J 1 base short, with 13 bases between. Germline CDR1 reads SGHRS; CDR2 reads YFSETQ. This CDR3 is 16 amino acids long. The CDR3 loop reads CASSLAGVEGQETQYF. CDR3 coding DNA: TGCGCCAGCAGCTTGGCCGGGGTGGAGGGCCAAGAGACCCAGTACTTC.

CDR3 nucleotides: TGTGCCAGCCGAACAGGTTCGAACACTGAAGCTTTCTTT. Protein product: CASRTGSNTEAFF. The chain combines TRBV19 with TRBJ1-1, with D possibly TRBD1 on 5 matching bases. The CDR3 is 13 amino acids. Germline V gives CDR1 LNHDA, CDR2 SQIVND (reference sequence). V gave up 9 bases and J gave up 1 base, with 12 bases separating them.

The chain employs TRBV2 and TRBJ1-2, with 9 bases lining up with TRBD1. Per germline, CDR1 SNHLY and CDR2 FYNNEI. Germline trimming cut 4 bases from V and 5 bases from J; bases unmatched to any gene: 8. This CDR3 comprises 15 residues. This CDR3 reads CASSAETGGPYGYTF. As DNA, the CDR3 is TGTGCCAGCAGTGCCGAGACAGGGGGACCATATGGCTACACCTTC.

The CDR3 region has the DNA TGTGCCAGCAGTGCGGACAGGGGCAAGCCCCAGCATTTT. Protein sequence: CASSADRGKPQHF. The chain recombines TRBV6-5 with TRBJ1-5; the match to TRBD1 covers 9 bases. This CDR3 has 13 amino acids. Trimming took 5 bases from V and 8 from J; bases not matched to a gene: 4. CDR1 and CDR2 (germline): MNHEY, SVGAGI.

The chain recombines TRBV7-5 with TRBJ1-2; TRBD1 reflects the table's D call only, with no check against the DNA. TRBV7-5 is labeled a pseudogene. This CDR3 region has 15 residues. The CDR3 nucleotides read TGTGCCAGAAGCCACCCGGGACAGGGGGCGTTTGGCTACACCTTC. Translating it yields CARSHPGQGAFGYTF.

CDR3 nucleotides: TGTGCCAGCAGGATTAGTATGCGGGGGACTAGCGGAGCCTACGAGCAGTACGTC. It codes for CASRISMRGTSGAYEQYV. The chain uses TRBV2 and TRBJ2-7, with TRBD2 matching 11 bases. CDR3 length: 18 residues. Looked up from germline, CDR1 is SNHLY and CDR2 is FYNNEI. The J segment lost 2 bases and the V segment lost 6 bases, leaving 15 bases of the junction unmatched.

The chain recombines TRBV27 with TRBJ2-5; TRBD2 matches at 10 bases. From germline, CDR1 is MNHEY and CDR2 SMNVEV (reference sequence). Trimming at V came to 6 bases and at J to 4 bases, leaving 5 bases not matched to a gene. The CDR3 has 14 amino acids. The CDR3, as DNA: TGTGCCAGCAGAATAATAGCGGGAGGAGAGACCCAGTACTTC. Encoded protein: CASRIIAGGETQYF.

The chain couples TRBV28 to TRBJ2-7, with D hard to call. This CDR3 region has 10 residues. Germline lookup yields CDR1 MDHEN and CDR2 SYDVKM. V lost 6 bases, J lost 4 bases, and 4 bases lay in between. CDR3 bases: TGTGCCAGCAGCGGTTACGAGCAGTACTTC. Amino acids: CASSGYEQYF.

The V and J genes are TRBV7-9 and TRBJ1-5; 7 bases match TRBD1. Germline-derived CDR1 and CDR2 are SEHNR and FQNEAQ (reference sequence). Trimming cost V 3 bases and J 2 bases; bases outside gene matches: 4. CDR3 length: 15 residues. CDR3 region: CASSFSQGGNQPQHF. In DNA, the CDR3 is TGTGCCAGCAGCTTCTCCCAGGGGGGCAATCAGCCCCAGCATTTT.

The chain carries TRBV6-6 and TRBJ2-5; a possible D gene is TRBD2 (6 bases). From germline, CDR1 is MNHNY and CDR2 SVGAGI (reference sequence). The CDR3 is 14 residues long. Trimming removed 7 bases at V and 1 base at J, with 13 bases between. The CDR3 DNA follows: TGTGCCAGCACCCGGGGAGGCTCCCAAGAGACCCAGTACTTC. It translates to CASTRGGSQETQYF.

The CDR3 protein is CASTLGGGDQPQHF. The CDR3 region has the DNA TGTGCCAGTACCCTTGGGGGGGGCGACCAGCCCCAGCATTTT. The V gene is TRBV19, the J gene TRBJ1-5; a possible D gene is TRBD1 (6 bases). V lost 7 bases, J lost 7 bases, and 17 bases lay in between. The CDR3 contains 14 residues. Germline assignment: CDR1 LNHDA and CDR2 SQIVND (reference sequence).

This chain uses TRBV4-1 with TRBJ2-6, with D perhaps matching TRBD2 (5 bases). Germline CDR1 is MGHRA and CDR2 is YSYEKL. Trimming removed 4 bases at V and 0 bases at J, with 7 bases between. CDR3 length: 15 amino acids. CDR3 loop: CASSRDYSGANVLTF. CDR3 DNA sequence: TGCGCCAGCAGCCGAGACTACTCTGGGGCCAACGTCCTGACTTTC.